A single sample gave rise to the 20 T cell receptor beta chains below, sequenced in a study of lymphopenia after photon versus proton radiotherapy. Clones were sequenced by immunoSEQ multiplex PCR, and TCRdb holds only the in-frame ones, with some missing. The sample yields 70,000 or so clones, roughly 92% seen once. Sample: peripheral blood, taken from a patient treated with photon-based radiotherapy. These receptors came from a woman aged 35 to 49 with cholangiocarcinoma.

This sequence joins TRBV28 and TRBJ2-7; D possibly matches TRBD1 or TRBD2 (6 bases each). There are 14 residues in the CDR3. V was clipped by 7 bases and J by 0 bases, with 13 bases between them. Germline lookup yields CDR1 MDHEN and CDR2 SYDVKM. CDR3 loop: CASTQGRSSYEQYF. The DNA for the CDR3 is TGTGCCAGCACCCAGGGGAGGAGCTCCTACGAGCAGTACTTC.

This chain links TRBV6-5 with TRBJ1-3, with D possibly matching TRBD1 (6 bases). CDR1 is MNHEY, CDR2 SVGAGI, per germline. V dropped 6 bases and J dropped 0 bases, with 12 bases sitting between them. The CDR3 runs 15 residues. This CDR3 reads CASSPGQSSGNTIYF. The CDR3 DNA reads TGTGCCAGCAGCCCCGGACAGAGCTCTGGAAACACCATATATTTT.

The gene calls are TRBV25-1 and TRBJ2-1; 7 nucleotides agree with TRBD2. CDR3 length equals 15 residues. Trimming cost V 2 bases and J 7 bases; bases outside gene matches: 8. Germline V gene sequence: CDR1 MGHDK, CDR2 SYGVNS. CDR3 coding DNA: TGTGCCAGCAGTGAAGCTGGCGGGAGAGCAAATGAGCAGTTCTTC. Its protein is CASSEAGGRANEQFF.

The CDR3 spells CASSWWGCTEAFF. In nucleotides, the CDR3 is TGTGCCAGCAGTTGGTGGGGTTGCACTGAAGCTTTCTTT. This rearrangement joins TRBV6-8 to TRBJ1-1; no clear D gene. This CDR3 has 13 residues. V lost 4 bases, J lost 4 bases, and 10 bases lay in between. CDR1 and CDR2 from the germline V gene are MNHGY and SAAAGT.

This clone was picked up a small number of times. The J gene is TRBJ1-5, the V gene TRBV7-9; weak D call: TRBD1 (6 bases). The germline V and J ends were trimmed by 5 bases and 11 bases, with 19 bases remaining between them. The CDR3 covers 14 residues. Per germline, CDR1 SEHNR and CDR2 FQNEAQ (reference sequence). The CDR3 is CASSTTGIVGAQHF. CDR3 DNA: TGTGCCAGCAGCACAACAGGGATCGTTGGGGCCCAGCATTTT.

The chain joins TRBV6-1 to TRBJ1-5; perhaps TRBD1 as D (5 bases). Trimming cost V 7 bases and J 4 bases, with 17 bases left between them. Germline V gene lookup returns CDR1 MNHNS and CDR2 SASEGT. CDR3 size: 15 residues. The CDR3 region has the DNA TGTGCCAGCATAAAAGGAGGGGACCCTAATCAGCCCCAGCATTTT. Protein product: CASIKGGDPNQPQHF.

The chain combines TRBV27 with TRBJ2-7, with TRBD1 identical over 7 bases. Germline values: CDR1 MNHEY, CDR2 SMNVEV (reference sequence). CDR3 length: 14 residues. The V gene end was trimmed by 6 bases and the J gene end by 4 bases; junction bases not matched to a gene: 9. The DNA of the CDR3 is TGTGCCAGCAGGCCGGGACAGTGGATTTACGAGCAGTACTTC. This codes for CASRPGQWIYEQYF.

The chain is built from TRBV7-3 and TRBJ2-7; 7 bases map to TRBD2. Losses at the gene ends were 2 bases for V and 4 bases for J; bases not matched to a gene: 2. Germline lookup yields CDR1 SGHTA and CDR2 FQGTGA. CDR3 length: 13 residues. CDR3 amino acids: CASSLLAAYEQYF. The CDR3 nucleotides are TGTGCCAGCAGCTTACTAGCGGCATACGAGCAGTACTTC.

The chain employs TRBV7-9 and TRBJ2-6, with 8 bases that match TRBD1. CDR3 length: 17 amino acids. Per germline, CDR1 SEHNR and CDR2 FQNEAQ (reference sequence). The junction had 6 bases not matched to a gene; V was cut back by 1 base and J by 4 bases. CDR3 DNA sequence: TGTGCCAGCAGCTTAGGGACAGGGCTAGGAGGGGCCAACGTCCTGACTTTC. Translated: CASSLGTGLGGANVLTF.

The chain combines TRBV11-3 with TRBJ2-1, with 9 bases aligning to TRBD1. The CDR3 loop spans 15 amino acids. Looked up from germline, CDR1 is SGHNT and CDR2 is YENEEA. Trimming took 2 bases from V and 3 from J; bases not matched to a gene: 2. The CDR3 reads CASSLKGQGYNEQFF. In DNA, the CDR3 is TGTGCCAGCAGCTTAAAGGGACAGGGCTACAATGAGCAGTTCTTC.

V gene TRBV5-1 combines with J gene TRBJ1-2; 8 bases match TRBD1. CDR1 and CDR2 (germline): SGHRS, YFSETQ. Trimming cost V 2 bases and J 0 bases; bases outside gene matches: 9. The CDR3 covers 17 residues. In DNA, the CDR3 is TGCGCCAGCAGCTTCAGCAGGGGGCAGAGTCCTAACTATGGCTACACCTTC. It yields the protein CASSFSRGQSPNYGYTF. The entire variable domain, with the rest obtained from reference TRBV5-1 and TRBJ1-2, is as follows: KAGVTQTPRYLIKTRGQQVTLSCSPISGHRSVSWYQQTPGQGLQFLFEYFSETQRNKGNFPGRFSGRQFSNSRSEMNVSTLELGDSALYLCASSFSRGQSPNYGYTFGSGTRLTVV.

V usage is TRBV28 and J usage is TRBJ1-1, with 7 bases that match TRBD1. There are 16 residues in the CDR3. V lost 3 bases, J lost 4 bases, and 11 bases stayed unmatched. The germline V gene encodes CDR1 MDHEN and CDR2 SYDVKM. CDR3 coding DNA: TGTGCCAGCAGTTTTGTGAGTGACAGGGTGAGCACTGAAGCTTTCTTT. Residues: CASSFVSDRVSTEAFF.

V is TRBV10-3 and J is TRBJ1-1; TRBD1 matches at 8 bases. CDR3 size: 13 residues. Germline V gene data show CDR1 as ENHRY and CDR2 as SYGVKD. The V gene end was trimmed by 9 bases and the J gene end by 1 base; junction bases not matched to a gene: 4. The CDR3: CAIGTGSNTEAFF. Written as DNA, the CDR3 is TGTGCCATTGGGACAGGATCGAACACTGAAGCTTTCTTT.

The chain carries TRBV5-4 and TRBJ1-2, with 9 bases identical to TRBD1. The CDR3 consists of 16 residues. V gave up 4 bases and J gave up 4 bases; unmatched junction bases: 11. Germline V lookup: CDR1 SGHNT, CDR2 YYREEE (reference sequence). The CDR3 nucleotides are TGTGCCAGCAGCACCGCGGACAGGGGAGTGGGCTATGGCTACACCTTC. Translated: CASSTADRGVGYGYTF.

The J gene is TRBJ2-3, the V gene TRBV7-2; TRBD2 matches 7 bases. V was clipped by 3 bases and J by 10 bases; unmatched bases: 16. The CDR3 consists of 16 residues. Per the germline V gene, CDR1 is SGHTA and CDR2 is FQGNSA. The CDR3 DNA reads as TGTGCCAGCAGCTTGAATCTAGCGGTGCCCCTCACCCCGCAGTATTTT. Translating it yields CASSLNLAVPLTPQYF.

V gene TRBV5-6 combines with J gene TRBJ1-3; a weak D match, TRBD1 (5 bases). The V and J ends lost 4 bases and 2 bases respectively, with 16 bases between them. CDR3 length equals 16 residues. Germline assignment: CDR1 SGHDT and CDR2 YYEEEE. CDR3 coding DNA: TGTGCCAGCAGCCGTGTGAGGGGAGGGACTGGAAACACCATATATTTT. Translated: CASSRVRGGTGNTIYF.

This clone was picked up one time. The gene calls are TRBV6-5 and TRBJ1-1; the D is unclear. The CDR3 totals 15 residues. From germline, CDR1 is MNHEY and CDR2 SVGAGI. The V gene lost 6 bases and the J gene lost 5 bases, with 19 bases spanning the gap. This CDR3 is CASRAIPDEMTEAFF. The CDR3 DNA is TGTGCCAGCAGGGCAATTCCGGACGAAATGACTGAAGCTTTCTTT.

The chain recombines TRBV13 with TRBJ2-7, with a tentative D call TRBD2 (5 bases). The CDR3 consists of 14 residues. CDR1 is PRHDT, CDR2 FYEKMQ, per germline (reference sequence). V was shortened by 5 bases and J by 5 bases, with 16 bases between the two germline ends. CDR3 coding DNA: TGTGCCAGCAGCCCACTAGTAAAATACGACGAGCAGTACTTC. Translated: CASSPLVKYDEQYF.

This sequence joins TRBV29-1 and TRBJ2-1, with TRBD1 matching 8 bases. Germline trimming cut 4 bases from V and 6 bases from J; bases unmatched to any gene: 8. Germline V gene sequence: CDR1 SQVTM, CDR2 ANQGSEA. The length of the CDR3 is 14 residues. CDR3 sequence reads: CSVARDRSPNEQFF. As DNA, the CDR3 is TGCAGCGTTGCTCGGGACAGGAGCCCCAATGAGCAGTTCTTC.

The chain recombines TRBV29-1 with TRBJ2-7; 8 bases are a match to TRBD1. The V gene end was trimmed by 6 bases and the J gene end by 6 bases; junction bases not matched to a gene: 4. The CDR3 runs 11 residues. Germline V CDR1 and CDR2: SQVTM, ANQGSEA. The CDR3 region is CSVGQGSEQYF. The DNA of the CDR3 is TGCAGCGTCGGACAGGGATCCGAGCAGTACTTC.